This entry lists 18 T cell receptor beta chains sequenced from one sample in a study of blood T cells in healthy people across ages. For the second PCR, which ran for roughly 6 to 12 cycles, a sample-barcoded 5' primer and a J-beta primer mix were used. TCRdb processed the 5' RACE reads anew with MiXCR; each CDR3 protein has one entry. The data show roughly 800,000 distinct CDR3 sequences, with 58% seen just once and roughly 22% held by the top ten. The sample comprised blood. Source of these receptors: a man between 25 and 39 years old in good health.

This clonotype was found a few times. The J gene is TRBJ2-1, the V gene TRBV20-1, with 12 bases lining up with TRBD1. The CDR3 covers 15 residues. Losses at the gene ends were 6 bases for V and 7 bases for J; bases not matched to a gene: 10. Germline V gives CDR1 DFQATT, CDR2 SNEGSKA (reference sequence). This chain's CDR3 is CSAEERGQGANEQFF. In nucleotides, the CDR3 is TGCAGTGCCGAGGAAAGGGGACAGGGGGCGAATGAGCAGTTCTTC.

The chain is built from TRBV29-1 and TRBJ2-5; D not resolved. CDR1 SQVTM and CDR2 ANQGSEA come from the germline V gene. V was pared by 5 bases and J by 5 bases, with 15 bases between. This CDR3 has 13 amino acids. In DNA form, the CDR3 reads TGCAGCGTTCAGGCGTCCGATGGGGAGACCCAGTACTTC. Translating gives CSVQASDGETQYF.

The V gene is TRBV5-1, the J gene TRBJ2-6, with D unresolved. V was cut by 3 bases and J by 0 bases, with 25 bases left in between. CDR1 is SGHRS and CDR2 is YFSETQ in the germline V gene. The CDR3 sequence is 21 residues long. For the CDR3, the DNA is TGCGCCAGCAGCTCGTACGGGTTAATCGGCAGGTTAAGCTCTGGGGCCAACGTCCTGACTTTC. Translation: CASSSYGLIGRLSSGANVLTF.

The chain employs TRBV18 and TRBJ1-2; D uncertain. The CDR3 has 15 amino acids. Germline loops: CDR1 KGHSH, CDR2 LQKENI. V was cut by 0 bases and J by 4 bases, with 12 bases left in between. The CDR3 reads CASSPPAGGSYGYTF. For the CDR3, the DNA is TGTGCCAGCTCACCACCGGCAGGAGGGAGCTATGGCTACACCTTC.

This clonotype was observed a handful of times. The chain joins TRBV7-2 to TRBJ2-2, with D tentatively TRBD1 or TRBD2 (5 bases each). Germline V gene sequence: CDR1 SGHTA, CDR2 FQGNSA. This CDR3 region has 17 residues. Trimming left V 4 bases short and J 0 bases short, with 15 bases between. In nucleotides, the CDR3 is TGTGCCAGCAGCTCGGGAACGGGACCTCCGAACACCGGGGAGCTGTTTTTT. Amino acid sequence: CASSSGTGPPNTGELFF.

This clonotype was observed a handful of times. J is TRBJ2-3 and V is TRBV6-5, with D hard to call. The CDR3 spans 14 residues. Germline values: CDR1 MNHEY, CDR2 SVGAGI. V gave up 4 bases and J gave up 0 bases, with 8 bases separating them. CDR3 amino acids: CASSSETSTDTQYF. CDR3 coding DNA: TGTGCCAGCAGTTCGGAAACTAGCACAGATACGCAGTATTTT.

This clonotype was counted only a few times. V and J are TRBV5-1 and TRBJ1-4; D remains unclear. The V gene lost 4 bases and the J gene lost 6 bases, with 22 bases spanning the gap. This CDR3 has 17 residues. CDR1 is SGHRS, CDR2 YFSETQ, per germline. This chain's CDR3 is CASSMGPSAERDEKLFF. CDR3 bases: TGCGCCAGCAGCATGGGCCCTTCGGCTGAGCGGGATGAAAAACTGTTTTTT.

This clonotype was observed a few times. The chain combines TRBV29-1 with TRBJ1-1; no clear D. V dropped 4 bases and J dropped 3 bases, with 9 bases sitting between them. The CDR3 extends over 12 amino acids. Germline CDR1 reads SQVTM; CDR2 reads ANQGSEA. CDR3 in DNA: TGCAGCGTTGGAACAGCATACACTGAAGCTTTCTTT. This sequence encodes CSVGTAYTEAFF.

The chain joins TRBV12-3 or TRBV12-4 to TRBJ2-1; 7 nucleotides align to TRBD2. The CDR3 is 13 amino acids. V was clipped by 3 bases and J by 11 bases; unmatched bases: 7. CDR3 in amino acids: CASSLRETPKQFF. CDR3 coding DNA: TGTGCCAGCAGTTTGCGGGAGACCCCAAAGCAGTTCTTC.

The rearrangement uses TRBV10-3 and TRBJ1-6, with TRBD1 identical over 9 bases. Germline V gene sequence: CDR1 ENHRY, CDR2 SYGVKD. The CDR3 is 12 residues long. V shed 9 bases and J 8 bases; nucleotides not matched to a gene: 2. The CDR3 nucleotides read TGTGCCATTCGGACAGGGGATTCACCCCTCCACTTT. Amino acids: CAIRTGDSPLHF.

V gene TRBV24-1 combines with J gene TRBJ2-3, with TRBD1 matching over 7 bases. In germline, CDR1 is KGHDR, CDR2 SFDVKD. With V trimmed by 3 bases and J by 11 bases, 7 bases remained unmatched. This CDR3 region has 13 residues. Here the CDR3 DNA reads TGTGCCACCAGTGATCCTCCGGGACAGATGCAGTATTTT. The encoded protein is CATSDPPGQMQYF.

In its sample, this clonotype was seen a few times. The chain is built from TRBV7-2 and TRBJ1-5; 8 nucleotides align to TRBD1. CDR3 size: 14 residues. In germline, CDR1 is SGHTA, CDR2 FQGNSA. J gave up 7 bases and V 4 bases, and 6 bases lay outside the gene matches. The CDR3 sequence is CASSSGQGDQPQHF. The CDR3 coding sequence is TGTGCCAGCAGCTCCGGACAGGGTGACCAGCCCCAGCATTTT.

This clonotype was seen more than once but under ten times. The chain combines TRBV7-9 with TRBJ1-2, with 7 bases matching TRBD1. The V and J ends lost 5 bases and 6 bases, in that order; junction bases with no gene match: 6. Germline loops: CDR1 SEHNR, CDR2 FQNEAQ (reference sequence). The CDR3 has 13 residues. CDR3 region: CASSLDRDNGYTF. DNA of the CDR3: TGTGCCAGCAGCCTCGACAGGGATAATGGCTACACCTTC. The full variable domain, in which reference TRBV7-9 and TRBJ1-2 provide the parts outside the CDR3, is DTGVSQNPRHKITKRGQNVTFRCDPISEHNRLYWYRQTLGQGPEFLTYFQNEAQLEKSRLLSDRFSAERPKGSFSTLEIQRTEQGDSAMYLCASSLDRDNGYTFGSGTRLTVV.

This clonotype was detected a few times. The CDR3 loop reads CASSFGGGPETQYF. The DNA for the CDR3 is TGTGCCAGCAGCTTTGGAGGGGGGCCTGAGACCCAGTACTTC. The V and J genes are TRBV7-2 and TRBJ2-5; D assignment may be TRBD1 or TRBD2 (6 bases each). This CDR3 has 14 amino acids. Germline V gene lookup returns CDR1 SGHTA and CDR2 FQGNSA. V lost 3 bases to trimming and J lost 5 bases, with 13 bases between them.

V gene TRBV7-8 combines with J gene TRBJ2-1, with 7 bases lining up with TRBD2. CDR1 and CDR2 from the germline V gene are SGHVS and FQNEAQ. The J segment lost 4 bases and the V segment lost 1 base, leaving 7 bases of the junction unmatched. This CDR3 is built from 16 residues. Here the CDR3 DNA reads TGTGCCAGCAGCTTAGAAGGCGGGAGATATTACAATGAGCAGTTCTTC. Translated, it gives CASSLEGGRYYNEQFF.

V is TRBV10-3 and J is TRBJ1-1; D is unresolved. The CDR3 sequence is 11 residues long. V lost 8 bases and J 3 bases, leaving 7 bases between the germline ends. CDR1 is ENHRY, CDR2 SYGVKD, per germline. CDR3 DNA sequence: TGTGCCATCGGCGGGGACACTGAAGCTTTCTTT. This sequence encodes CAIGGDTEAFF.

The J gene is TRBJ2-4, the V gene TRBV28; no clear D. Germline CDR1 is MDHEN and CDR2 is SYDVKM. The CDR3 is 14 residues long. The V end was cut by 4 bases, the J end by 0 bases, with 7 bases between. The DNA of the CDR3 is TGTGCCAGCAGTTCCCGGATAGCCAAAAACATTCAGTACTTC. This encodes CASSSRIAKNIQYF.

This clonotype was seen only once. The junction departs from germline at one end; a sequencing error may be responsible. The chain joins TRBV28 to TRBJ1-5; the D is unclear. The length of the CDR3 is 13 residues. Germline lookup yields CDR1 MDHEN and CDR2 SYDVKM. The CDR3 spells CTSSLPSNQPQHF. CDR3 in DNA: TGTACCAGCAGTCTCCCTAGCAATCAGCCCCAGCATTTT.